This T cell receptor beta chain was obtained from a study of blood T cell repertoires in COVID-19. Individuals aged about 18 to 89 years were recruited from 24 US areas. Participants reported their clinical history, and cohort assignment relied on those reports. It was within 2 weeks before study entry that exposed participants met a COVID-19 case. Original analysis: From reference gene primer amplification, estimates of nucleated cell counts were derived. The assay was immunoSEQ multiplex PCR, and TCRdb's table has in-frame clones only and misses some. The V and J calls and clone size were taken over from that table, and D and trimming were inferred from the DNA. Of about 430,000 clones in the sample, approximately 90% were seen once. The CDR3 loop spans 13 amino acids. The V end was cut by 7 bases, the J end by 9 bases, with 18 bases between.

This chain links TRBV12-3 or TRBV12-4 with TRBJ1-2, with TRBD1 as a possible D gene (5 bases). Sequenced input: PBMCs or T cells enriched from blood (not recorded which). The sequence was collected from a woman between 18 and 30 years old who had been exposed to COVID-19. The CDR3 spells CASITFGGGSYTF. The CDR3, as DNA: TGTGCCAGCATCACTTTTGGGGGGGGAAGCTACACCTTC.